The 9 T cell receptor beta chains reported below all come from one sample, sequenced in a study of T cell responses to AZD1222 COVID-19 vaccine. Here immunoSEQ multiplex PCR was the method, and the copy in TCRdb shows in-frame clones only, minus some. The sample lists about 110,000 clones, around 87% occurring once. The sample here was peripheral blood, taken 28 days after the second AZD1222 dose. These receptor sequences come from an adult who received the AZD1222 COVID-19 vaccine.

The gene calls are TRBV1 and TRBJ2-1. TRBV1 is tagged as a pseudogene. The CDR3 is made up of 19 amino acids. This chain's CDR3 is CTSSQEGIPGPEPFHEQFF. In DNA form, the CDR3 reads TGCACCAGCAGCCAAGAAGGGATCCCGGGGCCGGAACCGTTTCATGAGCAGTTCTTC.

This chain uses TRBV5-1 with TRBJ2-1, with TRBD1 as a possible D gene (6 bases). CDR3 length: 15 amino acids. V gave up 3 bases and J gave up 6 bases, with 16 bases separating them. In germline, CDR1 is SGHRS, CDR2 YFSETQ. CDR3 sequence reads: CASSSPYQGGNEQFF. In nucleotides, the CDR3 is TGCGCCAGCAGCTCGCCTTATCAAGGGGGCAATGAGCAGTTCTTC.

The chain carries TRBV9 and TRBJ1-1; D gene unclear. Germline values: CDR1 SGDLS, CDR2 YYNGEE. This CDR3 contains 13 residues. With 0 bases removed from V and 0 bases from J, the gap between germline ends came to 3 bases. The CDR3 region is CASSVEMNTEAFF. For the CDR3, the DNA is TGTGCCAGCAGCGTAGAGATGAACACTGAAGCTTTCTTT. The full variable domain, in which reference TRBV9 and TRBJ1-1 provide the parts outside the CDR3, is DSGVTQTPKHLITATGQRVTLRCSPRSGDLSVYWYQQSLDQGLQFLIQYYNGEERAKGNILERFSAQQFPDLHSELNLSSLELGDSALYFCASSVEMNTEAFFGQGTRLTVV.

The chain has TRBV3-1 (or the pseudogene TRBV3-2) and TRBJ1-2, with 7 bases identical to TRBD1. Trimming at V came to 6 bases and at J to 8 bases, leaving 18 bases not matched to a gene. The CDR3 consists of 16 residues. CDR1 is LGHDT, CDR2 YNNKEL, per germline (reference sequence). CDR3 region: CASRPEPGQFGMGYTF. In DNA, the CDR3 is TGTGCCAGCAGACCCGAACCGGGACAGTTTGGTATGGGCTACACCTTC.

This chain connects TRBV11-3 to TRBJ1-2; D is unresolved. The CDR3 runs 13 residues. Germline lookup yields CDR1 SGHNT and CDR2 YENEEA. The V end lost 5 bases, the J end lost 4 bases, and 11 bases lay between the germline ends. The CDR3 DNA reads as TGTGCCAGCAGCCTTTCCGACGGCTATGGCTACACCTTC. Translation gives CASSLSDGYGYTF.

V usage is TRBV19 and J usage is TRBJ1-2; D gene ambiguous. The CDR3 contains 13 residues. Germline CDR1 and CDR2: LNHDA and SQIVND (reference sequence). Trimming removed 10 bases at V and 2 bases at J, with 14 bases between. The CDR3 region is CATSTRVNYGYTF. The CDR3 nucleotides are TGTGCCACCTCGACGCGGGTCAACTATGGCTACACCTTC.

The CDR3 DNA is TGTGCCTGGAGCTCCGGCCGGAACACTGAAGCTTTCTTT. Amino acid sequence: CAWSSGRNTEAFF. The V call is TRBV30, the J call TRBJ1-1; D is ambiguous. V gave up 3 bases and J gave up 1 base, with 9 bases separating them. Looked up from germline, CDR1 is GTSNPN and CDR2 is SVGIG (reference sequence). The length of the CDR3 is 13 residues. Supplemented by reference TRBV30 and TRBJ1-1, the full variable domain reads SQTIHQWPATLVQPVGSPLSLECTVEGTSNPNLYWYRQAAGRGLQLLFYSVGIGQISSEVPQNLSASRPQDRQFILSSKKLLLSDSGFYLCAWSSGRNTEAFFGQGTRLTVV.

Here the CDR3 DNA reads TGTGCCATCAGACAGACGGATTCTACTAACTATGGCTACACCTTC. As protein: CAIRQTDSTNYGYTF. The V gene is TRBV10-3, the J gene TRBJ1-2; D unresolved. There are 15 residues in the CDR3. Looked up from germline, CDR1 is ENHRY and CDR2 is SYGVKD. Trimming took off 6 bases at V and 0 bases at J, with 14 bases between the two ends.

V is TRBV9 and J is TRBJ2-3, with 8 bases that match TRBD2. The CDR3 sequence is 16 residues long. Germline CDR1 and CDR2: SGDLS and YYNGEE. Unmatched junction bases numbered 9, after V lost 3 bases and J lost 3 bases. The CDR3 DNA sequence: TGTGCCAGCAGCGGGGGACTAGTTTGGGGTACAGATACGCAGTATTTT. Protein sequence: CASSGGLVWGTDTQYF.